Below, 27 T cell receptor beta chains from the same sample are listed, as sequenced in a study of shared clonotypes between healthy human individuals. Clones were read by immunoSEQ multiplex PCR, and TCRdb kept only the in-frame ones, dropping some. Counted here are fewer than 3 million clones, less than 95% occurring once; the ten biggest clones make up about 0.36%. The source material was naive CD4+ T cells from PBMCs. Subset given: CD45RA+ positively selected. The origin of the receptors is a man aged 18-30 years in good health. Some clones in this sample may be carry-over from other donors' samples.

The chain employs TRBV7-2 and TRBJ2-6, with 8 bases identical to TRBD1. Germline V CDR1 and CDR2: SGHTA, FQGNSA. The CDR3 is made up of 17 amino acids. Trimming removed 5 bases from V and 4 bases from J; junction bases left unmatched: 10. CDR3 in DNA: TGTGCCAGCAGCCAGGGACAGGCCTTGGGGGGGGCCAACGTCCTGACTTTC. The encoded protein is CASSQGQALGGANVLTF.

This chain uses TRBV5-1 with TRBJ2-4; 11 bases are shared with TRBD2. V was clipped by 1 base and J by 0 bases; unmatched bases: 6. Germline V lookup: CDR1 SGHRS, CDR2 YFSETQ. This CDR3 has 18 amino acids. The DNA of the CDR3 is TGCGCCAGCAGCTTGAGTCTAGCGGGAGGTCTAGCCAAAAACATTCAGTACTTC. It encodes CASSLSLAGGLAKNIQYF.

This clone was seen a single time. The genes are TRBV5-1 and TRBJ1-1; 8 nucleotides align to TRBD1. The V gene's germline CDR1 is SGHRS and CDR2 YFSETQ. The CDR3 is 15 residues long. Germline trimming cut 5 bases from V and 1 base from J; bases unmatched to any gene: 7. In nucleotides, the CDR3 is TGCGCCAGCAGACCCGGGACAGGAGGGAACACTGAAGCTTTCTTT. Translated, it gives CASRPGTGGNTEAFF. Full variable domain (missing parts from reference TRBV5-1 and TRBJ1-1): KAGVTQTPRYLIKTRGQQVTLSCSPISGHRSVSWYQQTPGQGLQFLFEYFSETQRNKGNFPGRFSGRQFSNSRSEMNVSTLELGDSALYLCASRPGTGGNTEAFFGQGTRLTVV.

The chain is built from TRBV28 and TRBJ1-4, with TRBD1 identical over 9 bases. CDR1 and CDR2 from the germline V gene are MDHEN and SYDVKM. The ends lost 5 bases at V and 7 bases at J; junction bases unmatched: 11. The CDR3 totals 16 residues. As DNA, the CDR3 is TGTGCCAGCAGTCCCCGGGGGACAGGGTTTAGTGAAAAACTGTTTTTT. This encodes CASSPRGTGFSEKLFF.

This clone was recorded only once. The chain has TRBV30 and TRBJ2-2, with 11 bases aligning to TRBD1. CDR3 size: 15 residues. Germline-derived CDR1 and CDR2 are GTSNPN and SVGIG (reference sequence). V lost 8 bases, J lost 4 bases, and 9 bases stayed unmatched. The CDR3 protein is CAIISGTGGTGELFF. CDR3 coding DNA: TGTGCCATAATCTCCGGGACAGGGGGCACCGGGGAGCTGTTTTTT.

The V call is TRBV29-1, the J call TRBJ1-4; D is uncertain. Trimming took off 4 bases at V and 7 bases at J, with 10 bases between the two ends. The CDR3 extends over 12 amino acids. Germline CDR1 is SQVTM and CDR2 is ANQGSEA. The CDR3 sequence: CSVAPVGEKLFF. The CDR3 region has the DNA TGCAGCGTTGCGCCGGTGGGTGAAAAACTGTTTTTT.

The genes are TRBV6-6 and TRBJ1-2; D is unclear. From germline, CDR1 is MNHNY and CDR2 SVGAGI (reference sequence). The V gene lost 5 bases and the J gene lost 7 bases, with 14 bases spanning the gap. The CDR3 loop spans 13 amino acids. The CDR3 DNA reads TGTGCCAGCAGTCCTCCGGCTAGGTCTGGCTACACCTTC. Its translation: CASSPPARSGYTF.

In its sample, this clone was seen a few times. Distinct nucleotide sequences in the sample also encode this CDR3. The chain has TRBV6-5 and TRBJ1-1; no clear D gene. The V end was cut by 6 bases, the J end by 1 base, with 6 bases between. Germline lookup yields CDR1 MNHEY and CDR2 SVGAGI. The length of the CDR3 is 12 residues. The CDR3 spells CASRGPNTEAFF. The CDR3 nucleotides read TGTGCCAGCAGAGGGCCGAACACTGAAGCTTTCTTT.

V and J are TRBV2 and TRBJ2-7; 7 bases agree with TRBD1. In germline, CDR1 is SNHLY, CDR2 FYNNEI. Losses at the gene ends were 7 bases for V and 3 bases for J; bases not matched to a gene: 12. This CDR3 has 15 residues. The CDR3 nucleotides read TGTGCCAGCATTCCCACCGAACGGACAGGCTACGAGCAGTACTTC. Amino acid sequence: CASIPTERTGYEQYF.

J is TRBJ2-7 and V is TRBV7-9, with 8 bases aligning to TRBD2. V gave up 4 bases and J gave up 6 bases; unmatched junction bases: 20. Germline lookup yields CDR1 SEHNR and CDR2 FQNEAQ (reference sequence). The length of the CDR3 is 18 residues. The CDR3 DNA is TGTGCCAGCAGCTCCCTCATCATCCGAGCGGGAGAGGCTACCGAGCAGTACTTC. Protein product: CASSSLIIRAGEATEQYF.

The rearrangement links TRBV19 to TRBJ2-7; D might be TRBD1 or TRBD2, each matching 5 bases. V shed 4 bases and J shed 7 bases, with 14 bases lying between them. In germline, CDR1 is LNHDA, CDR2 SQIVND (reference sequence). The CDR3 is made up of 13 amino acids. CDR3 sequence: CASSTYPGGEQYF. DNA of the CDR3: TGTGCCAGTAGTACCTACCCTGGGGGAGAGCAGTACTTC.

This clone was recorded once. This chain joins TRBV5-6 and TRBJ2-1; 7 bases agree with TRBD2. The CDR3 is 11 amino acids. Germline CDR1 is SGHDT and CDR2 is YYEEEE. The J segment lost 9 bases and the V segment lost 4 bases, leaving 1 base of the junction unmatched. CDR3 nucleotide sequence: TGTGCCAGCAGCGGCGGGGGTGAGCAGTTCTTC. Its protein product is CASSGGGEQFF.

Comment on this clone: The junction and the germline gene differ at one end; a read error may be behind it. The gene calls are TRBV28 and TRBJ1-4; 9 bases are shared with TRBD1. This CDR3 is built from 15 residues. Germline V lookup: CDR1 MDHEN, CDR2 SYDVKM. In nucleotides, the CDR3 is TGTGCCAGCAGTCTACCGGGGACAGGGAATGAAAAACTGTCTTTT. This translates into CASSLPGTGNEKLSF.

V usage is TRBV4-2 and J usage is TRBJ2-7; 7 nucleotides line up with TRBD2. V dropped 3 bases and J dropped 6; count of bases not matched to a gene: 11. The germline CDR1 and CDR2 sequences are LGHNA and YNFKEQ. The CDR3 is made up of 15 amino acids. CDR3: CASSQGGSGSFEQYF. The CDR3 DNA reads TGTGCCAGCAGCCAGGGTGGTAGCGGGTCGTTCGAGCAGTACTTC.

The genes are TRBV6-1 and TRBJ2-4; TRBD1 aligns across 7 bases. CDR1 MNHNS and CDR2 SASEGT come from the germline V gene. The CDR3 is 13 amino acids. Trimming at V came to 5 bases and at J to 5 bases, leaving 3 bases not matched to a gene. The CDR3 here is CASSRTGQNIQYF. The CDR3 DNA sequence: TGTGCCAGCAGTCGGACAGGTCAAAACATTCAGTACTTC.

About this clone: This could be a read error, since a much larger clone is one nucleotide away. The chain links TRBV6-8 to TRBJ2-7; D is undetermined. The V end was cut by 5 bases, the J end by 4 bases, with 3 bases between. Germline loops: CDR1 MNHGY, CDR2 SAAAGT. This CDR3 is 10 amino acids long. The CDR3 loop is CASSEYEQYF. CDR3 sequence (DNA): TGTGCCAGCAGTGAGTACGAGCAGTACTTC.

The chain employs TRBV11-2 and TRBJ2-7; D is uncertain. V was cut by 6 bases and J by 5 bases, with 17 bases left in between. The CDR3 is 14 residues long. Germline loops: CDR1 SGHAT, CDR2 FQNNGV. CDR3 amino acids: CASSGLRQSHEQYF. CDR3 nucleotides: TGTGCCAGCAGTGGGCTGCGGCAGTCCCACGAGCAGTACTTC.

The chain carries TRBV23-1 and TRBJ2-2, with 10 bases that match TRBD2. Being an ORF, TRBV23-1 has a function that is uncertain. This CDR3 comprises 22 residues. The J segment lost 1 base and the V segment lost 0 bases, leaving 17 bases of the junction unmatched. The CDR3 region has the DNA TGCGCCAGCAGTCAATCGACACGTTTAGCGGGAGGACTTGGCAAGAACACCGGGGAGCTGTTTTTT. Its protein is CASSQSTRLAGGLGKNTGELFF.

The chain links TRBV2 to TRBJ2-7; a possible D gene is TRBD1 (9 bases). V gave up 6 bases and J gave up 4 bases, with 19 bases separating them. Germline CDR1 reads SNHLY; CDR2 reads FYNNEI. This CDR3 has 15 amino acids. DNA of the CDR3: TGTGCCAGCAGCCCGGGGGGGACAGGGATGTACGAGCAGTACTTC. Its translation is CASSPGGTGMYEQYF.

The rearrangement joins TRBV9 to TRBJ1-1; TRBD1 might be the D (6 bases). CDR3 size: 17 residues. In germline, CDR1 is SGDLS, CDR2 YYNGEE. Trimming removed 3 bases from V and 10 bases from J, with 28 bases in between. The DNA of the CDR3 is TGTGCCAGCAGCGCGGCGGGCCAGAGAGGAGAGCGGGGGCGAGCTTTCTTT. The encoded protein is CASSAAGQRGERGRAFF.

This chain connects TRBV4-1 to TRBJ2-2, with 7 nucleotides matching TRBD2. Germline CDR1 is MGHRA and CDR2 is YSYEKL. This CDR3 is 17 amino acids long. V dropped 0 bases and J dropped 5; count of bases not matched to a gene: 9. The CDR3 DNA reads as TGCGCCAGCAGCCAAGAGTGGCCTAGCGGAGGGACCGGGGAGCTGTTTTTT. It yields the protein CASSQEWPSGGTGELFF.

The chain joins TRBV7-9 to TRBJ1-1; possible D gene TRBD1, 5 bases. Trimming stripped 6 bases from V and 5 bases from J, with 19 bases between. Germline CDR1 SEHNR, CDR2 FQNEAQ (reference sequence). The CDR3 runs 15 residues. The CDR3 here is CASSEGTARRTEAFF. The CDR3, as DNA: TGTGCCAGCAGTGAAGGGACCGCCAGGAGGACTGAAGCTTTCTTT.

J is TRBJ1-1 and V is TRBV28; 9 bases agree with TRBD1. The germline gives CDR1 MDHEN, CDR2 SYDVKM. The ends lost 5 bases at V and 5 bases at J; junction bases unmatched: 6. The CDR3 length is 14 residues. CDR3 in amino acids: CASSMTGGITEAFF. CDR3 DNA: TGTGCCAGCAGTATGACAGGGGGTATAACTGAAGCTTTCTTT. Full variable domain (missing parts from reference TRBV28 and TRBJ1-1): DVKVTQSSRYLVKRTGEKVFLECVQDMDHENMFWYRQDPGLGLRLIYFSYDVKMKEKGDIPEGYSVSREKKERFSLILESASTNQTSMYLCASSMTGGITEAFFGQGTRLTVV.

The chain couples TRBV6-5 to TRBJ1-3; possible D gene TRBD1, 5 bases. Trimming pared 7 bases from V and 0 bases from J, leaving 13 bases between. Looked up from germline, CDR1 is MNHEY and CDR2 is SVGAGI. CDR3 size: 15 residues. CDR3 amino acids: CASTESDSSGNTIYF. The CDR3 nucleotides are TGTGCCAGCACCGAAAGTGACAGCTCTGGAAACACCATATATTTT.

The chain joins TRBV29-1 to TRBJ2-5, with TRBD1 matching 9 bases. Germline assignment: CDR1 SQVTM and CDR2 ANQGSEA. This CDR3 is 12 amino acids long. V shed 6 bases and J 5 bases; nucleotides not matched to a gene: 4. Written as DNA, the CDR3 is TGCAGCGTCCGGACAGGGGATGAGACCCAGTACTTC. It yields the protein CSVRTGDETQYF.

This sequence joins TRBV5-1 and TRBJ2-2; 10 nucleotides line up with TRBD2. The CDR3 length is 15 residues. V was pared by 6 bases and J by 4 bases, with 6 bases of the junction left unmatched. Germline assignment: CDR1 SGHRS and CDR2 YFSETQ. CDR3 sequence: CASIPLAGATGELFF. CDR3 in DNA: TGCGCCAGCATCCCCCTAGCGGGAGCCACCGGGGAGCTGTTTTTT.

The CDR3 reads CACQANYGYTF. CDR3 in DNA: TGTGCCTGCCAAGCTAACTATGGCTACACCTTC. The chain links TRBV28 to TRBJ1-2; D gene ambiguous. From germline, CDR1 is MDHEN and CDR2 SYDVKM. The V end lost 11 bases, the J end lost 0 bases, and 7 bases lay between the germline ends. The CDR3 loop spans 11 amino acids.